Listed here are 3 T cell receptor beta chains from one sample, sequenced in a study of T cell responses to AZD1222 COVID-19 vaccine. Clones were sequenced by immunoSEQ multiplex PCR, and TCRdb holds only the in-frame ones, with some missing. This table holds approximately 140,000 clones, roughly nine tenths found once. The sample was peripheral blood, taken on day 0 of AZD1222 vaccination. All receptors come from an adult in good health.

This clone was detected only once. The rearrangement joins TRBV5-1 to TRBJ2-7; 8 bases match TRBD1. Trimming at V came to 0 bases and at J to 3 bases, leaving 2 bases not matched to a gene. The length of the CDR3 is 14 residues. The germline CDR1 and CDR2 sequences are SGHRS and YFSETQ. CDR3 coding DNA: TGCGCCAGCAGCTTGGACGGACAGGGCTACGAGCAGTACTTC. This codes for CASSLDGQGYEQYF.

To note about this clone: The junction differs from germline at one of its ends, possibly a read error. V usage is TRBV7-9 and J usage is TRBJ2-6; D unresolved. Germline CDR1 and CDR2: SEHNR and FQNEAQ (reference sequence). The CDR3 totals 14 residues. This chain's CDR3 is CASSLAAGANVLTF. The CDR3 DNA is TGTGCCAGCAGTTTAGCCGCCGGGGCCAACGTCCTGACTTTC.

V gene TRBV19 combines with J gene TRBJ1-1; unclear D gene. In germline, CDR1 is LNHDA, CDR2 SQIVND (reference sequence). Trimming took off 5 bases at V and 5 bases at J, with 12 bases between the two ends. The CDR3 consists of 13 residues. This CDR3 is CASSFEGRTEAFF. The CDR3 bases are TGTGCCAGTAGTTTCGAGGGTAGGACTGAAGCTTTCTTT.